This is a list of T cell receptor beta chains from one sample in a study of blood T cell repertoires in COVID-19. TCRdb keeps only in-frame clones here, not all; method: immunoSEQ multiplex PCR. The sample holds 310,000 or so clones, roughly 87% seen once. Material for sequencing was peripheral blood. The receptors were sampled from a man aged 50 to 59 with active or convalescent COVID-19. The CDR3 runs from the conserved cysteine through the conserved F or W. The D gene is left open where the match is weak. Rows give clone size only sometimes, using once, few, many, or a class for an expanded clone.

clone_size: NA
j_call: TRBJ2-3
v_call: TRBV14
d_call: TRBD2
cdr3_nt: TGTGCCAGCAGCAGTAGCGGGGCCACGCAGTATTTT
cdr3_aa: CASSSSGATQYF

clone_size: once
j_call: TRBJ2-2
v_call: TRBV2
d_call: TRBD2
cdr3_nt: TGTGCCAGGGGACTAGGCACCGGGGAGCTGTTTTTT
cdr3_aa: CARGLGTGELFF

clone_size: NA
j_call: TRBJ2-6
v_call: TRBV28
d_call: NA
cdr3_nt: TGTGCCAGCAGTACAGGGACTGGGGCCAACGTCCTGACTTTC
cdr3_aa: CASSTGTGANVLTF

clone_size: NA
j_call: TRBJ1-2
v_call: TRBV7-2
d_call: TRBD1
cdr3_nt: TGTGCCAGCAGCTTAGGTCAGGGGGCCAACTATGGCTACACCTTC
cdr3_aa: CASSLGQGANYGYTF

clone_size: NA
j_call: TRBJ2-7
v_call: TRBV25-1
d_call: NA
cdr3_nt: TGTGCCAGCAGTGATCGGTCCACTTTCTCCTACGAGCAGTACTTC
cdr3_aa: CASSDRSTFSYEQYF

clone_size: once
j_call: TRBJ1-6
v_call: TRBV2
d_call: TRBD1
cdr3_nt: TGTGCCAGCAGTGAAGGGCCTGACAGGGTTCTTAATTCACCCCTCCACTTT
cdr3_aa: CASSEGPDRVLNSPLHF

clone_size: NA
j_call: TRBJ2-3
v_call: TRBV7-3
d_call: NA
cdr3_nt: TGTGCCAGCAGTATGTCTAGCACAGATACGCAGTATTTT
cdr3_aa: CASSMSSTDTQYF

clone_size: NA
j_call: TRBJ2-2
v_call: TRBV7-3
d_call: TRBD2
cdr3_nt: TGTGCCAGCAGCCTCCTAGCGGGACTGGACGGGGAGCTGTTTTTT
cdr3_aa: CASSLLAGLDGELFF

clone_size: NA
j_call: TRBJ1-1
v_call: TRBV3-1/TRBV3-2
d_call: NA
cdr3_nt: TGTGCCAGCAGCCTGTCCGGGGGGAACACTGAAGCTTTCTTT
cdr3_aa: CASSLSGGNTEAFF

clone_size: NA
j_call: TRBJ2-1
v_call: TRBV12-5
d_call: TRBD2
cdr3_nt: TGTGCTAGTGGGTCAAATGGGGCGGGAGGGCCGGTAGAGCAGTTCTTC
cdr3_aa: CASGSNGAGGPVEQFF

clone_size: NA
j_call: TRBJ2-2
v_call: TRBV27
d_call: NA
cdr3_nt: TGTGCCAGCAGTTTACAGTCGGGGACCGGGGAGCTGTTTTTT
cdr3_aa: CASSLQSGTGELFF

clone_size: NA
j_call: TRBJ2-1
v_call: TRBV7-9
d_call: NA
cdr3_nt: TGTGCCAGCAGCCCCCCCCGGGGTGAGCAGTTCTTC
cdr3_aa: CASSPPRGEQFF

clone_size: NA
j_call: TRBJ1-6
v_call: TRBV11-2
d_call: NA
cdr3_nt: TGTGCCAGCAGCTTAGACCAGGGGAATTCACCCCTCCACTTT
cdr3_aa: CASSLDQGNSPLHF

clone_size: NA
j_call: TRBJ2-1
v_call: TRBV11-3
d_call: TRBD2
cdr3_nt: TGTGCCAGCAGCTTCGGGGGGGTGATTGGTAGTGAGCAGTTCTTC
cdr3_aa: CASSFGGVIGSEQFF

clone_size: few
j_call: TRBJ2-3
v_call: TRBV3-1/TRBV3-2
d_call: TRBD2
cdr3_nt: TGTGCCAGCAGCCTCAAGGAGGGGCGGGGGGGCCTTGATACGCAGTATTTT
cdr3_aa: CASSLKEGRGGLDTQYF

clone_size: NA
j_call: TRBJ2-1
v_call: TRBV4-3
d_call: NA
cdr3_nt: TGCGCCAGCAGCCAAGAAGCTGGGCACCACTCCTACAATGAGCAGTTCTTC
cdr3_aa: CASSQEAGHHSYNEQFF

clone_size: NA
j_call: TRBJ1-1
v_call: TRBV29-1
d_call: NA
cdr3_nt: TGCAGCGTTTCCGTCGGGAGGGAAGCTTTCTTT
cdr3_aa: CSVSVGREAFF

clone_size: NA
j_call: TRBJ2-1
v_call: TRBV7-3
d_call: TRBD1
cdr3_nt: TGTGCCAGCAGCCTACAGGGGGCTGTTAATGAGCAGTTCTTC
cdr3_aa: CASSLQGAVNEQFF

clone_size: NA
j_call: TRBJ2-7
v_call: TRBV5-3
d_call: NA
cdr3_nt: TGTGCCAGAAGCTTGGATGGACTTACCCTCGACGAGCAGTACTTC
cdr3_aa: CARSLDGLTLDEQYF

clone_size: NA
j_call: TRBJ2-7
v_call: TRBV6-5
d_call: NA
cdr3_nt: TGTGCCAGCAAACAGGGTATCTCCTACGAGCAGTACTTC
cdr3_aa: CASKQGISYEQYF